This T cell receptor (beta chain) was captured by sequencing in a study of T-cell reconstitution after alpha-beta-depleted transplantation in children. In the case of this clonotype: The antigen remains undetermined.

Study conclusions and caveats: For some patients, TCRbeta diversity was high at day 60 because of recipient T cells and thymic progenitors that survived. After transplant, at about two months, alpha-beta T cells were reportedly derived from several hundred expanded graft clones.

Unique molecular identifiers were used to barcode this TCRbeta library. TCRdb analysed the PCR reads with MiXCR anew, one entry per CDR3 protein. The table shows 600,000 to 700,000 distinct CDR3 sequences, with around 12% occurring only once. Germline V gene lookup returns CDR1 MDHEN and CDR2 SYDVKM. Deletions cut 6 bases from V and 5 bases from J, with 14 bases between. The CDR3 covers 14 residues. The clonotype was recovered from a girl aged 2 to 9 with congenital amegakaryocytic thrombocytopenia, due to receive a stem cell transplant. The V and J genes are TRBV28 and TRBJ2-1; D unresolved. The material was PBMCs, obtained before TCRalphabeta/CD19-depleted stem cell transplant. CDR3 loop: CASSTPGHNNEQFF. CDR3 nucleotides: TGTGCCAGCAGCACTCCCGGGCACAACAATGAGCAGTTCTTC.